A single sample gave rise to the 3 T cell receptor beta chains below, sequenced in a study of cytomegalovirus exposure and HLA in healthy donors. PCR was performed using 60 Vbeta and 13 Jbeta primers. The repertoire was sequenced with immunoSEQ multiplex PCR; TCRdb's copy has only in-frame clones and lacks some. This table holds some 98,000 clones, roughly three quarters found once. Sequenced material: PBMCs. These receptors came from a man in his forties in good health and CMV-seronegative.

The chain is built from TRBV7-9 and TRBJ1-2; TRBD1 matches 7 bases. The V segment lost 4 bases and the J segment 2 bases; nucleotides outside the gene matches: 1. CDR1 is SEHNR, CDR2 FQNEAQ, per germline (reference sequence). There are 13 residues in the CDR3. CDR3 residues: CASSSTGNYGYTF. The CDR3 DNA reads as TGTGCCAGCAGCTCGACAGGGAACTATGGCTACACCTTC.

The CDR3 DNA sequence: TGCGCCAGCAGCTGGCCGGGACAGGGCAGTTCCCAAGAGACCCAGTACTTC. This gives the protein CASSWPGQGSSQETQYF. This sequence joins TRBV5-1 and TRBJ2-5, with 9 bases identical to TRBD1. The CDR3 has 17 amino acids. Germline-derived CDR1 and CDR2 are SGHRS and YFSETQ. With V trimmed by 3 bases and J by 1 base, 10 bases remained unmatched.

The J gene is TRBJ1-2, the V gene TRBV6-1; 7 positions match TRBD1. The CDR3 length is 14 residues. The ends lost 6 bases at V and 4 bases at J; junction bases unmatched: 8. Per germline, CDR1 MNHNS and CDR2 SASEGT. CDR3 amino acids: CASRTPGQFYGYTF. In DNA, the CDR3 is TGTGCCAGCAGGACCCCGGGACAGTTCTATGGCTACACCTTC.